These T cell receptor beta chains were read from a single sample in a study of response to subunit inactivated influenza vaccine. TCRdb re-derived calls from the RT-PCR reads in MiXCR, one entry per CDR3 protein. The sample records 170,000 or so distinct CDR3 sequences, about 11% being singletons. The source was CD8+ T cells sorted from PBMCs, collected less than 30 months after vaccination. The receptors come from a man between 50 and 75 years old who received an inactivated influenza vaccine. Both conserved end residues are part of each CDR3. Each record gives: clone size, J gene, V gene, CDR3 length, D gene, CDR3 DNA, CDR3 protein. The D gene is left open where the match is weak. Only part of the rows carry a size: once, few, many, or a class if the clone is expanded.

abundance: few
j_gene: TRBJ1-1
v_gene: TRBV12-3/TRBV12-4
len: 14
d_gene: .
CDR3nt: TGTGCCAGCAGTTGGGGGGGCAAGAACACTGAAGCTTTCTTT
CDR3aa: CASSWGGKNTEAFF

abundance: many
j_gene: TRBJ2-1
v_gene: TRBV29-1
len: 10
d_gene: .
CDR3nt: TGCAGCGTTGTAGACAATGAGCAGTTCTTC
CDR3aa: CSVVDNEQFF

abundance: few
j_gene: TRBJ2-7
v_gene: TRBV4-3
len: 15
d_gene: TRBD1
CDR3nt: TGCGCCAGCAGCCAAGCAGGGGGCAGAACTTACGAGCAGTACTTC
CDR3aa: CASSQAGGRTYEQYF

abundance: .
j_gene: TRBJ1-6
v_gene: TRBV6-1
len: 16
d_gene: TRBD1
CDR3nt: TGTGCCAGCACGGCCTACGACAGGGAATTGAATTCACCCCTCCACTTT
CDR3aa: CASTAYDRELNSPLHF

abundance: few
j_gene: TRBJ2-6
v_gene: TRBV11-2
len: 14
d_gene: .
CDR3nt: TGTGCCATCCTAGGGTGGTCCGGGGCCAACGTCCTGACTTTC
CDR3aa: CAILGWSGANVLTF

abundance: few
j_gene: TRBJ2-7
v_gene: TRBV4-2
len: 13
d_gene: .
CDR3nt: TGTGCCAGCAGCCAAGCAACGACCTACGAGCAGTACTTC
CDR3aa: CASSQATTYEQYF

abundance: .
j_gene: TRBJ2-1
v_gene: TRBV4-3
len: 14
d_gene: .
CDR3nt: TGCGCCAGCAGCCAAACCCTACAATACAATGAGCAGTTCTTC
CDR3aa: CASSQTLQYNEQFF

abundance: .
j_gene: TRBJ2-7
v_gene: TRBV20-1
len: 15
d_gene: .
CDR3nt: TGCAGTGCTAGATCCAGCGGTGGAAACCCTATGGAGCAGTACTTC
CDR3aa: CSARSSGGNPMEQYF

abundance: few
j_gene: TRBJ2-7
v_gene: TRBV12-3/TRBV12-4
len: 14
d_gene: .
CDR3nt: TGTGCCAGCAGTCTCCCGGGGACAAGCTACGAGCAGTACTTC
CDR3aa: CASSLPGTSYEQYF

abundance: few
j_gene: TRBJ2-1
v_gene: TRBV2
len: 17
d_gene: .
CDR3nt: TGTGCCAGCAGTGTCACAGGGGTGGGGGGATTTTACAATGAGCAGTTCTTC
CDR3aa: CASSVTGVGGFYNEQFF

abundance: many
j_gene: TRBJ2-3
v_gene: TRBV7-6
len: 16
d_gene: TRBD1
CDR3nt: TGTGCCAGCAGCTCCTGGACAGGCCAACTCACAGATACGCAGTATTTT
CDR3aa: CASSSWTGQLTDTQYF

abundance: .
j_gene: TRBJ1-3
v_gene: TRBV11-1
len: 16
d_gene: .
CDR3nt: TGTGCCAGCAGCTTATCTCGGAGGGGCTCAGGAAACACCATATATTTT
CDR3aa: CASSLSRRGSGNTIYF

abundance: many
j_gene: TRBJ2-7
v_gene: TRBV29-1
len: 12
d_gene: TRBD2
CDR3nt: TGCAGCGCCGGGACTAGCGGCTACGAGCAGTACTTC
CDR3aa: CSAGTSGYEQYF

abundance: .
j_gene: TRBJ2-3
v_gene: TRBV7-2
len: 17
d_gene: .
CDR3nt: TGTGCCAGCAGCTTAGCCGAGACACGGACCTCCACAGATACGCAGTATTTT
CDR3aa: CASSLAETRTSTDTQYF

abundance: .
j_gene: TRBJ1-2
v_gene: TRBV21-1
len: 16
d_gene: .
CDR3nt: TGTGCCAGCAGCCAAAGGACAGGGGGCCTATCCTATGGCTACACCTTC
CDR3aa: CASSQRTGGLSYGYTF

abundance: many
j_gene: TRBJ1-3
v_gene: TRBV12-3/TRBV12-4
len: 14
d_gene: TRBD1
CDR3nt: TGTGCCAGCAGTACACAGGGGGCTGGAAACACCATATATTTT
CDR3aa: CASSTQGAGNTIYF

abundance: .
j_gene: TRBJ2-7
v_gene: TRBV28
len: 15
d_gene: TRBD2
CDR3nt: TGTGCCAGCAGTCTCCATAGCGGGAGGGCCAGCGAGCAGTACTTC
CDR3aa: CASSLHSGRASEQYF

abundance: few
j_gene: TRBJ2-6
v_gene: TRBV4-3
len: 19
d_gene: TRBD1
CDR3nt: TGCGCCAGCAGCCAAGATTCCGGACAGGGGCCCTCTGGGGCCAACGTCCTGACTTTC
CDR3aa: CASSQDSGQGPSGANVLTF

abundance: few
j_gene: TRBJ2-1
v_gene: TRBV10-3
len: 16
d_gene: TRBD2
CDR3nt: TGTGCCACCGGACTAGCGGGAGGAAGCTCCTACAATGAGCAGTTCTTC
CDR3aa: CATGLAGGSSYNEQFF

abundance: many
j_gene: TRBJ1-1
v_gene: TRBV5-1
len: 16
d_gene: .
CDR3nt: TGCGCCAGCAGCTTGGAAGGGGACTTCATGAACACTGAAGCTTTCTTT
CDR3aa: CASSLEGDFMNTEAFF

abundance: .
j_gene: TRBJ2-7
v_gene: TRBV3-1
len: 14
d_gene: TRBD1
CDR3nt: TGTGCCAGCAGCCAGTCGGCCAGGGGGAACGAGCAGTACTTC
CDR3aa: CASSQSARGNEQYF

abundance: many
j_gene: TRBJ2-7
v_gene: TRBV28
len: 16
d_gene: .
CDR3nt: TGTGCCAGCAGTTTATGGTCCTCTTTTTCATCCTACGAGCAGTACTTC
CDR3aa: CASSLWSSFSSYEQYF

abundance: .
j_gene: TRBJ2-3
v_gene: TRBV28
len: 15
d_gene: .
CDR3nt: TGTGCCAGCACTTCTCCGACAGGGAGGGAAGATACGCAGTATTTT
CDR3aa: CASTSPTGREDTQYF

abundance: .
j_gene: TRBJ2-1
v_gene: TRBV4-3
len: 17
d_gene: .
CDR3nt: TGCGCCAGCAGCCAAGATGGAGGAGGGAGCTCCTACAATGAGCAGTTCTTC
CDR3aa: CASSQDGGGSSYNEQFF

abundance: .
j_gene: TRBJ1-1
v_gene: TRBV15
len: 13
d_gene: TRBD1
CDR3nt: TGTGCCACCAGCGGGACAGGAGCCGTTGAAGCTTTCTTT
CDR3aa: CATSGTGAVEAFF

abundance: many
j_gene: TRBJ2-3
v_gene: TRBV7-2
len: 14
d_gene: .
CDR3nt: TGTGCCAGCAGCTTTGGGCTGGGAACAGATACGCAGTATTTT
CDR3aa: CASSFGLGTDTQYF

abundance: .
j_gene: TRBJ2-7
v_gene: TRBV5-6
len: 13
d_gene: .
CDR3nt: TGTGCCAGCAGCTCCGGGTACTCCTACGAGCAGTACTTC
CDR3aa: CASSSGYSYEQYF

abundance: .
j_gene: TRBJ2-1
v_gene: TRBV12-3/TRBV12-4
len: 12
d_gene: .
CDR3nt: TGTGCCAGCAGTTTAACTGGGAATGAGCAGTTCTTC
CDR3aa: CASSLTGNEQFF

abundance: many
j_gene: TRBJ2-1
v_gene: TRBV3-1
len: 16
d_gene: TRBD1
CDR3nt: TGTGCCAGCAGCCAACCGACCCGGGACAGGGACCTTCCTCAGTTCTTC
CDR3aa: CASSQPTRDRDLPQFF

abundance: many
j_gene: TRBJ2-7
v_gene: TRBV27
len: 14
d_gene: .
CDR3nt: TGTGCCAGCAGTTTATTGGGCAGGACCTACGAGCAGTACTTC
CDR3aa: CASSLLGRTYEQYF

abundance: .
j_gene: TRBJ2-1
v_gene: TRBV7-8
len: 15
d_gene: TRBD2
CDR3nt: TGTGCCAGCAGCTTGGTTGGCGGGAGGGCCGATGAGCAGTTCTTC
CDR3aa: CASSLVGGRADEQFF

abundance: .
j_gene: TRBJ2-1
v_gene: TRBV6-5
len: 15
d_gene: TRBD1
CDR3nt: TGTGCCAGCAGTTACGAGGGGGCGAACTACAATGAGCAGTTCTTC
CDR3aa: CASSYEGANYNEQFF

abundance: .
j_gene: TRBJ2-7
v_gene: TRBV4-3
len: 14
d_gene: TRBD1
CDR3nt: TGCGCCAGCAGCCAAGATGGGACAGGCTACGAGCAGTACTTC
CDR3aa: CASSQDGTGYEQYF

abundance: few
j_gene: TRBJ2-7
v_gene: TRBV29-1
len: 11
d_gene: .
CDR3nt: TGCAGCGTTGTGAAGTCCTACGAGCAGTACTTC
CDR3aa: CSVVKSYEQYF

abundance: few
j_gene: TRBJ2-3
v_gene: TRBV4-2
len: 15
d_gene: .
CDR3nt: TGTGCCAGCAGCCAACGACAGGACGACACAGATACGCAGTATTTT
CDR3aa: CASSQRQDDTDTQYF

abundance: few
j_gene: TRBJ2-1
v_gene: TRBV4-3
len: 14
d_gene: .
CDR3nt: TGCGCCAGCAGCCAAGATACTTTGATCAATGAGCAGTTCTTC
CDR3aa: CASSQDTLINEQFF

abundance: .
j_gene: TRBJ2-7
v_gene: TRBV25-1
len: 13
d_gene: .
CDR3nt: TGTGCCAGCAGTGAATTCGGGACCTACGAGCAGTACTTC
CDR3aa: CASSEFGTYEQYF

abundance: .
j_gene: TRBJ2-5
v_gene: TRBV4-1
len: 14
d_gene: TRBD1
CDR3nt: TGCGCCAGCAGCCGAACAGGGGGATCGGAGACCCAGTACTTC
CDR3aa: CASSRTGGSETQYF

abundance: many
j_gene: TRBJ2-5
v_gene: TRBV5-1
len: 13
d_gene: .
CDR3nt: TGCGCCAGCTCAACTACTCTACAAGAGACCCAGTACTTC
CDR3aa: CASSTTLQETQYF

abundance: .
j_gene: TRBJ2-5
v_gene: TRBV4-1
len: 19
d_gene: TRBD2
CDR3nt: TGCGCCAGCAGCCAAGTTCCTAGCGGGGGGTCAAATTCCGAAGAGACCCAGTACTTC
CDR3aa: CASSQVPSGGSNSEETQYF

abundance: few
j_gene: TRBJ2-7
v_gene: TRBV15
len: 14
d_gene: .
CDR3nt: TGTGCCACCAGCAGAGCAGGGGAGGCCTACGAGCAGTACTTC
CDR3aa: CATSRAGEAYEQYF

abundance: few
j_gene: TRBJ2-7
v_gene: TRBV5-1
len: 14
d_gene: .
CDR3nt: TGCGCCAGCAGCTTCGGGACACAGAACTACGAGCAGTACTTC
CDR3aa: CASSFGTQNYEQYF

abundance: .
j_gene: TRBJ2-7
v_gene: TRBV4-1
len: 16
d_gene: .
CDR3nt: TGCGCCAGCAGCCGAGAGAACGAGGACGCGCCCTACGAGCAGTACTTC
CDR3aa: CASSRENEDAPYEQYF

abundance: few
j_gene: TRBJ1-1
v_gene: TRBV7-8
len: 18
d_gene: TRBD1
CDR3nt: TGTGCCAGCAGCTTAGGGGACAGTTCCTTCGCACTAAACACTGAAGCTTTCTTT
CDR3aa: CASSLGDSSFALNTEAFF

abundance: .
j_gene: TRBJ2-4
v_gene: TRBV12-3/TRBV12-4
len: 15
d_gene: .
CDR3nt: TGTGCCAGCAGTTTAGGTCGCGGGGCGAGAAACATTCAGTACTTC
CDR3aa: CASSLGRGARNIQYF

abundance: many
j_gene: TRBJ2-2
v_gene: TRBV4-1
len: 13
d_gene: .
CDR3nt: TGCGCCAGCAGCCAAGGGTGGACCGGGGAGCTGTTTTTT
CDR3aa: CASSQGWTGELFF

abundance: .
j_gene: TRBJ2-1
v_gene: TRBV11-2
len: 14
d_gene: .
CDR3nt: TGTGCCAGCAGCTTAAGACAGGACTACAATGAGCAGTTCTTC
CDR3aa: CASSLRQDYNEQFF

abundance: .
j_gene: TRBJ2-7
v_gene: TRBV12-3/TRBV12-4
len: 13
d_gene: .
CDR3nt: TGTGCCAGCAGTTTCCACCGATCCTACGAGCAGTACTTC
CDR3aa: CASSFHRSYEQYF

abundance: .
j_gene: TRBJ1-3
v_gene: TRBV4-3
len: 17
d_gene: .
CDR3nt: TGCGCCAGCAGCCAAGATCTGCTCCTTGTCTCTGGAAACACCATATATTTT
CDR3aa: CASSQDLLLVSGNTIYF

abundance: many
j_gene: TRBJ2-5
v_gene: TRBV12-3/TRBV12-4
len: 14
d_gene: TRBD1
CDR3nt: TGTGCCAGCAGTCGACAGGGTGGGGAAGAGACCCAGTACTTC
CDR3aa: CASSRQGGEETQYF

abundance: .
j_gene: TRBJ1-2
v_gene: TRBV29-1
len: 16
d_gene: TRBD1
CDR3nt: TGCAGCGTTCCTTTGTTCGGCACTGGACAGGACTATGGCTACACCTTC
CDR3aa: CSVPLFGTGQDYGYTF

abundance: few
j_gene: TRBJ2-2
v_gene: TRBV25-1
len: 16
d_gene: .
CDR3nt: TGTGCCAGCAGTGAGAAGACACTTTGGGGCACCGGGGAGCTGTTTTTT
CDR3aa: CASSEKTLWGTGELFF

abundance: .
j_gene: TRBJ2-3
v_gene: TRBV9
len: 17
d_gene: TRBD2
CDR3nt: TGTGCCAGCAGCGCAAGACTAGCGGGGGGGAGCACAGATACGCAGTATTTT
CDR3aa: CASSARLAGGSTDTQYF

abundance: .
j_gene: TRBJ2-7
v_gene: TRBV28
len: 16
d_gene: TRBD1
CDR3nt: TGTGCCAGCAGTCCAACCACAGGGGGCAGGAGTTACGAGCAGTACTTC
CDR3aa: CASSPTTGGRSYEQYF

abundance: many
j_gene: TRBJ2-5
v_gene: TRBV29-1
len: 18
d_gene: TRBD2
CDR3nt: TGCAGCGTTGATGGACAAGCGGGGGGGCAAGCTTTTCGAGGGACCCAGTACTTC
CDR3aa: CSVDGQAGGQAFRGTQYF

abundance: few
j_gene: TRBJ2-5
v_gene: TRBV20-1
len: 14
d_gene: .
CDR3nt: TGCAGTCCTAAGACGGCAGGCTCTTTGGAGACCCAGTACTTC
CDR3aa: CSPKTAGSLETQYF

abundance: few
j_gene: TRBJ2-1
v_gene: TRBV14
len: 12
d_gene: .
CDR3nt: TGTGCCAGCAGCCAAAGCCGCAATGAGCAGTTCTTC
CDR3aa: CASSQSRNEQFF